Listed below are T cell receptor beta chains from one sample, sequenced in a study of regulatory T cells in long-lasting Graves disease. From the multiplex PCR reads, TCRdb called clonotypes with MiXCR, one entry per CDR3 protein. The table records 350,000 to 550,000 distinct CDR3 sequences, approximately 15% of them present only once. These data were also filed under a second study, of T cells in Graves' hyperthyroidism and ophthalmopathy.

The specimen was peripheral blood mononuclear cells (PBMCs), collected at new diagnosis, from a patient treated with antithyroid drugs. The receptors here all came from a woman younger than 45 with Graves disease. Each CDR3 is given with its conserved first and last residue. The order of the fields is V gene, clone size, CDR3 protein. Part of the rows lack a size; the others show once, few, many or a class for expanded clones.

>TRBV7-2|many
CASSLDRGSYGYTF
>TRBV18|many
CASSQPGLAGGDTQYF
>TRBV9|many
CASSVVGGFQETQYF
>TRBV29-1|few
CSVFAGPYNEKLFF
>TRBV20-1|few
CSARDPPSGTGRAYEQYF
>TRBV5-1|many
CASRAGTGGTDTQYF
>TRBV7-3|few
CASSSGQGWEAGELFF
>TRBV6-1|.
CASSQTGGADIQYF
>TRBV9|few
CASGGLLGYEQYF
>TRBV29-1|.
CSVKGPGVQETQYF
>TRBV7-8|.
CASSLVGGGGSNQPQHF
>TRBV7-9|.
CASGFGNQPQHF
>TRBV20-1|.
CSAGGGRYEQYF
>TRBV24-1|few
CATSDPRGSGANVLTF
>TRBV20-1|.
CSAAGLAGSIDTQYF
>TRBV6-1|.
CASSPLGLYEQYF
>TRBV20-1|many
CSARRPRRSTEAFF
>TRBV19|many
CASSTRTSAQETQYF
>TRBV5-6|many
CASSLVGEADTQYF
>TRBV28|many
CASEITGDQPQHF
>TRBV19|.
CASREAGVSYNEQFF
>TRBV3-1|many
CASSPPGTVQPQHF
>TRBV7-6|.
CASSLGHSGRGQETQYF
>TRBV11-3|few
CASSPKTDYNEQFF
>TRBV12-3/TRBV12-4|.
CASSIGGETEAFF
>TRBV12-3/TRBV12-4|many
CASSIPGGIREEQFF
>TRBV12-3/TRBV12-4|many
CASSLAGGRYTGELFF
>TRBV11-3|many
CASSPTGGTGELFF
>TRBV28|many
CASSSPGRLNSPLHF
>TRBV20-1|.
CSASGASGSRYQETQYF
>TRBV11-2|many
CASSPRGVEQYF
>TRBV12-3/TRBV12-4|many
CASSLLLGGMVSYEQYF
>TRBV3-1|many
CASQMAGGRGEQYF
>TRBV9|.
CASSVELAGFESHNEQFF
>TRBV28|.
CASSGPGTTQETQYF
>TRBV11-2|.
CASSPPAGQETQYF
>TRBV20-1|many
CSAINGRKTTDTQYF
>TRBV3-1|.
CASSQRGSKGNEQFF
>TRBV4-1|.
CASSNPGRAPDTQYF
>TRBV6-5|few
CASSYPGQDSYEQYF
>TRBV28|.
CASSLTSGIDDNEQFF
>TRBV5-1|.
CASSQRTGGVEAFF
>TRBV6-1|.
CASSGGETASYGYTF
>TRBV12-3/TRBV12-4|few
CASSPHGSPLHF
>TRBV18|many
CASSVRRVITEAFF
>TRBV12-3/TRBV12-4|many
CASSKSGGLVQPQHF
>TRBV5-1|few
CASRPDSSNTEAFF
>TRBV5-1|.
CASSSEAGEETQYF
>TRBV12-5|many
CASTPRLDASTDTQYF
>TRBV24-1|many
CATSDLTLGAETQYF
>TRBV9|.
CASSETGTGNEKLFF
>TRBV29-1|many
CSVGTVYNEQFF
>TRBV5-5|.
CASTVEAYSGELFF
>TRBV13|many
CASSFFGLAGDWEQYF